The clone carrying this T cell receptor beta chain was seen more than once but under ten times. The target antigen is unknown. This entry comes from a study of CD8 T cells in ankylosing spondylitis. Germline CDR1 SGHTA, CDR2 FQGNSA. V was trimmed by 2 bases and J by 5 bases, leaving 18 bases between them. This CDR3 has 16 amino acids. Overall study results and limits: A motif in TCR beta, a set of roughly eight highly homologous variants, appeared characteristic of ankylosing spondylitis blood.

For TCR beta, libraries came from quantitative 5'-RACE with molecular barcodes. Each CDR3 protein gets one entry after TCRdb re-called the 5' RACE reads with MiXCR. This sample carries hundreds of thousands of distinct CDR3 sequences, 12% of them seen once, and the ten largest clones take around 0.51%. The TCR originated in a male donor with ankylosing spondylitis. The chain employs TRBV7-2 and TRBJ1-2; weak D call: TRBD1 (5 bases). The source material was blood, either unsorted or a sorted T cell fraction (not recorded which). The CDR3 loop reads CASSLRAGTSNYGYTF. The CDR3 nucleotides are TGTGCCAGCAGCTTACGTGCAGGGACCTCGAATTATGGCTACACCTTC.